This entry lists 20 T cell receptor beta chains sequenced from one sample in a study of blood T cell repertoires in COVID-19 (dated by TCRdb to 2018 to 2021). The library relied on the immunoSEQ multiplex PCR assay. The source is immuneACCESS, and TCRdb retained only in-frame sequences with V and J called. Part of the clones is not carried over; for the studies checked, unresolved V genes explain less than half of this, and the remainder is unexplained. Here the sample has over 250,000 clones; roughly 90% occur a single time. Under 2.5% of the sample goes to the ten largest clones. The sample consisted of PBMCs or T cells enriched from blood (not recorded which). All receptors derive from a woman in her sixties who had recovered from COVID-19.

This clone came up a few times. The genes are TRBV11-2 and TRBJ2-5; 8 nucleotides line up with TRBD2. Germline V CDR1 and CDR2: SGHAT, FQNNGV. CDR3 length: 14 residues. V was pared by 5 bases and J by 6 bases, with 8 bases of the junction left unmatched. For the CDR3, the DNA is TGTGCCAGCAGCCCAAGCGGGGGCGGCCAGACCCAGTACTTC. Residues: CASSPSGGGQTQYF.

The V call is TRBV2, the J call TRBJ2-2; 8 nucleotides match TRBD2. The germline gives CDR1 SNHLY, CDR2 FYNNEI. CDR3 length: 15 amino acids. V shed 3 bases, J shed 7 bases, and the junction held 7 bases outside the gene matches. In nucleotides, the CDR3 is TGTGCCAGCAGTGAGGGACTAGGTGACGGCGGGGAGCTGTTTTTT. Amino acids: CASSEGLGDGGELFF.

The chain uses TRBV28 and TRBJ2-1, with 11 nucleotides matching TRBD2. CDR3 length equals 13 residues. Germline V gene sequence: CDR1 MDHEN, CDR2 SYDVKM. Trimming took 8 bases from V and 4 from J; bases not matched to a gene: 1. CDR3 region: CASLAGGYNEQFF. For the CDR3, the DNA is TGTGCCAGCCTAGCGGGGGGATACAATGAGCAGTTCTTC.

The chain uses TRBV15 and TRBJ2-5, with D tentatively TRBD1 (5 bases). V lost 0 bases and J lost 7, with 15 bases in between. This CDR3 contains 15 residues. Germline-derived CDR1 and CDR2 are LNHNV and YYDKDF (reference sequence). The CDR3 bases are TGTGCCACCAGCAGAGATCCCAGGGCGGAAGTGACCCAGTACTTC. Its protein product is CATSRDPRAEVTQYF.

The J gene is TRBJ2-7, the V gene TRBV12-5; D gene unclear. Germline V gene lookup returns CDR1 LGHNT and CDR2 FRNRAP. The length of the CDR3 is 11 residues. Trimming cost V 5 bases and J 2 bases, with 4 bases left between them. The CDR3 nucleotides read TGTGCTAGTGGTATAGCCTACGAGCAGTACTTC. Encoded protein: CASGIAYEQYF.

The chain employs TRBV18 and TRBJ1-3; D not resolved. With 3 bases removed from V and 0 bases from J, the gap between germline ends came to 9 bases. CDR1 and CDR2 (germline): KGHSH, LQKENI. The CDR3 runs 15 residues. The CDR3 loop is CASSPGLLSGNTIYF. CDR3 nucleotide sequence: TGTGCCAGCTCACCGGGCCTACTCTCTGGAAACACCATATATTTT.

The V call is TRBV30, the J call TRBJ2-5, with D possibly matching TRBD1 (5 bases). V lost 3 bases, J lost 2 bases, and 10 bases lay in between. The CDR3 extends over 13 amino acids. Germline CDR1 and CDR2: GTSNPN and SVGIG (reference sequence). Here the CDR3 reads CAWSRQLQETQYF. CDR3 bases: TGTGCCTGGAGCCGACAGCTTCAAGAGACCCAGTACTTC.

The gene calls are TRBV27 and TRBJ2-1; 13 bases are shared with TRBD2. There are 14 residues in the CDR3. Germline V gene sequence: CDR1 MNHEY, CDR2 SMNVEV (reference sequence). V was pared by 4 bases and J by 9 bases, with 3 bases of the junction left unmatched. CDR3 in DNA: TGTGCCAGCAGTTCGGGACTAGCGGGACCTGAGCAGTTCTTC. This translates into CASSSGLAGPEQFF.

The chain recombines TRBV28 with TRBJ2-7; 8 nucleotides line up with TRBD2. The CDR3 contains 16 residues. The germline V gene encodes CDR1 MDHEN and CDR2 SYDVKM. The trim removed 5 bases at V and 5 bases at J, leaving 14 bases unmatched. The CDR3 DNA reads as TGTGCCAGCAGTCTGGGATGGGGCGGGAGGACCGACGAGCAGTACTTC. It yields the protein CASSLGWGGRTDEQYF.

The rearrangement uses TRBV6-5 and TRBJ2-5, with D possibly matching TRBD1 (6 bases). V was trimmed by 2 bases and J by 5 bases, leaving 15 bases between them. Germline CDR1 is MNHEY and CDR2 is SVGAGI. The CDR3 is 15 residues long. CDR3 residues: CASSYGGSGSETQYF. For the CDR3, the DNA is TGTGCCAGCAGTTACGGGGGCTCCGGCTCGGAGACCCAGTACTTC.

J is TRBJ2-7 and V is TRBV5-1, with TRBD1 matching 8 bases. CDR1 is SGHRS and CDR2 is YFSETQ in the germline V gene. The trim removed 5 bases at V and 3 bases at J, leaving 7 bases unmatched. The CDR3 is 14 amino acids. The CDR3 loop is CASSQTGGGYEQYF. The CDR3 DNA reads TGCGCCAGCAGTCAAACAGGGGGAGGCTACGAGCAGTACTTC.

The gene calls are TRBV11-1 and TRBJ2-1; 9 bases map to TRBD1. This CDR3 is built from 14 residues. V lost 4 bases to trimming and J lost 9 bases; unmatched junction nucleotides: 7. Germline lookup yields CDR1 SGHAT and CDR2 FQDESV (reference sequence). The CDR3 DNA is TGTGCCAGCAGCTGGGGACAGGGATGGGGTGAGCAGTTCTTC. Protein: CASSWGQGWGEQFF.

The V call is TRBV28, the J call TRBJ1-5; D remains ambiguous. This CDR3 region has 15 residues. The ends were cut back, 3 bases at V and 3 bases at J, with 12 bases in the middle. Germline CDR1 is MDHEN and CDR2 is SYDVKM. The CDR3 sequence: CASSFPALVNQPQHF. DNA of the CDR3: TGTGCCAGCAGTTTTCCAGCGCTAGTCAATCAGCCCCAGCATTTT.

This chain links TRBV11-2 with TRBJ1-2, with a possible D match to TRBD1 (5 bases). CDR1 and CDR2 (germline): SGHAT, FQNNGV. V was pared by 4 bases and J by 5 bases, with 5 bases between. The length of the CDR3 is 11 residues. Here the CDR3 reads CASSSGYGYTF. The CDR3, as DNA: TGTGCCAGCAGCTCAGGGTATGGCTACACCTTC.

V gene TRBV10-1 combines with J gene TRBJ2-1, with 7 bases matching TRBD2. CDR3 length equals 14 residues. J gave up 5 bases and V 4 bases, and 5 bases lay outside the gene matches. The germline V gene has CDR1 WNHNN and CDR2 SYGVQD (reference sequence). The CDR3 reads CASSVGGSDNEQFF. CDR3 bases: TGCGCCAGCAGTGTCGGGGGGTCCGACAATGAGCAGTTCTTC.

V usage is TRBV20-1 and J usage is TRBJ1-1; D perhaps matches TRBD1 (5 bases). Trimming removed 3 bases at V and 7 bases at J, with 9 bases between. CDR1 is DFQATT, CDR2 SNEGSKA, per germline (reference sequence). The CDR3 covers 11 residues. CDR3 amino acids: CSASFRVEAFF. The CDR3 bases are TGCAGTGCTAGCTTCAGGGTTGAAGCTTTCTTT.

The chain is built from TRBV27 and TRBJ1-1; 9 bases match TRBD1. This CDR3 is built from 17 residues. The germline CDR1 and CDR2 sequences are MNHEY and SMNVEV (reference sequence). Trimming removed 6 bases from V and 1 base from J; junction bases left unmatched: 12. The CDR3 DNA follows: TGTGCCAGCAGGCTAACCGGGACAGGGATTTCGAACACTGAAGCTTTCTTT. This gives the protein CASRLTGTGISNTEAFF.

The V call is TRBV5-1, the J call TRBJ2-1; TRBD2 aligns across 9 bases. Looked up from germline, CDR1 is SGHRS and CDR2 is YFSETQ. There are 18 residues in the CDR3. J was trimmed by 5 bases and V by 1 base; bases with no gene match: 13. DNA of the CDR3: TGCGCCAGCAGCTTGCTGGTCAACTTAGCGGGAGCCGACAATGAGCAGTTCTTC. This encodes CASSLLVNLAGADNEQFF.

The J gene is TRBJ1-5, the V gene TRBV6-5; possible D gene TRBD1, 5 bases. Per the germline V gene, CDR1 is MNHEY and CDR2 is SVGAGI. The length of the CDR3 is 15 residues. Trimming took off 5 bases at V and 0 bases at J, with 11 bases between the two ends. The CDR3 region is CASSLRRGSNQPQHF. CDR3 nucleotide sequence: TGTGCCAGCAGTCTCCGTAGGGGTAGCAATCAGCCCCAGCATTTT.

The chain recombines TRBV5-1 with TRBJ2-5; D is undetermined. Trimming left V 4 bases short and J 5 bases short, with 9 bases between. This CDR3 has 12 residues. The germline V gene encodes CDR1 SGHRS and CDR2 YFSETQ. CDR3 protein: CASSETMETQYF. In DNA, the CDR3 is TGCGCCAGCAGCGAAACAATGGAGACCCAGTACTTC.